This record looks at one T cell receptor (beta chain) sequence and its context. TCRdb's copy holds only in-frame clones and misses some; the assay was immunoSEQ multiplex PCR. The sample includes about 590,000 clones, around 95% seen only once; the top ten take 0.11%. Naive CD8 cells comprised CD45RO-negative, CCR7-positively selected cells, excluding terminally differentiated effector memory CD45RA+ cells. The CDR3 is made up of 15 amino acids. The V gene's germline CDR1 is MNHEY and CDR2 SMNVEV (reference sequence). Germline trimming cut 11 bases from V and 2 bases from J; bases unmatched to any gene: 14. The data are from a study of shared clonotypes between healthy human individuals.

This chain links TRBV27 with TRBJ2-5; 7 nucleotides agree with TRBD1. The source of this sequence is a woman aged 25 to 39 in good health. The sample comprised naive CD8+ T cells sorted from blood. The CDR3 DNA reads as TGTGCCGGATGGTCCGGGACAGCCGCTCAAGAGACCCAGTACTTC. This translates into CAGWSGTAAQETQYF.